The sequence of this TCR beta chain was determined in a study of blood T cell repertoires in COVID-19. Study-wide background: Whether acute or convalescent, the COVID-19 samples came from the United States, Italy and Spain.

In the original workflow: Estimation of nucleated cell counts relied on the amplification of reference gene primers. The data were produced by immunoSEQ multiplex PCR, yet TCRdb's version contains in-frame clones alone and is incomplete. V, J and clone size were drawn from that table, and D and trimming were deduced from the DNA. The sample carries 200,000 to 250,000 clones, approximately 89% recorded once. V dropped 8 bases and J dropped 0 bases, with 10 bases sitting between them. There are 13 residues in the CDR3. Germline V gene lookup returns CDR1 LNHDA and CDR2 SQIVND (reference sequence). The material sequenced was peripheral blood. This TCR was recovered from a woman aged 40 to 55 with acute or convalescent COVID-19. This chain links TRBV19 with TRBJ1-1; D might be TRBD1 (5 bases). Here the CDR3 DNA reads TGTGCCAGTGAGACAGCAATGAACACTGAAGCTTTCTTT. The encoded protein is CASETAMNTEAFF.